These T cell receptor beta chains were read from a single sample in a study of blood T cell repertoires in COVID-19. Profiling relied on immunoSEQ multiplex PCR, and the TCRdb table lists in-frame clones only, not all of them. The table lists around 200,000 clones, more than 65% of them singletons. The source material was peripheral blood. These receptors were taken from a man aged 45-65 years with active or convalescent COVID-19. CDR3s include the opening cysteine and the closing phenylalanine or tryptophan. D genes are given only for firm matches. The listing skips clone size in some rows; elsewhere it reads once, few, many or a size class.

V,D,size,J,CDR3,DNA
TRBV7-2,-,-,TRBJ1-3,CASSLERVSGNTIYF,TGTGCCAGCAGCTTAGAACGGGTCTCTGGAAACACCATATATTTT
TRBV4-3,TRBD1,few,TRBJ2-2,CASSQDRANTGELFF,TGCGCCAGCAGCCAGGACAGGGCGAACACCGGGGAGCTGTTTTTT
TRBV7-6,-,-,TRBJ2-3,CASSLGGVMTDTQYF,TGTGCCAGCAGCTTAGGCGGGGTAATGACAGATACGCAGTATTTT
TRBV5-6,TRBD1,-,TRBJ2-7,CASSSPGQGAKEQYF,TGTGCCAGCAGCTCGCCGGGACAGGGGGCTAAGGAGCAGTACTTC
TRBV6-1,TRBD1,few,TRBJ1-5,CASSEGTGYQPQHF,TGTGCCAGCAGTGAAGGGACAGGGTATCAGCCCCAGCATTTT
TRBV5-1,TRBD2,-,TRBJ2-3,CASSLNSGVTDTQYF,TGCGCCAGCAGCTTGAATAGCGGGGTTACAGATACGCAGTATTTT
TRBV15,-,-,TRBJ1-2,CATSRDQQGSGYTF,TGTGCCACCAGCAGAGATCAACAGGGTAGTGGCTACACCTTC
TRBV19,TRBD1,-,TRBJ1-5,CASSGTGNQPQHF,TGTGCCAGTAGTGGGACAGGGAATCAGCCCCAGCATTTT
TRBV3-1/TRBV3-2,-,-,TRBJ2-5,CASSPGSQETQYF,TGTGCCAGCAGCCCAGGGTCCCAGGAGACCCAGTACTTC
TRBV5-8,TRBD1,-,TRBJ2-3,CASTTSRDRGLDTQYF,TGTGCCAGCACGACGTCCCGGGACAGGGGGTTAGATACGCAGTATTTT
TRBV6-2/TRBV6-3,-,-,TRBJ1-1,CASSSPGKRSTEAFF,TGTGCCAGCAGCTCCCCAGGGAAAAGAAGCACTGAAGCTTTCTTT
TRBV4-2,-,few,TRBJ1-2,CASSQDGAVGTHNYGYTF,TGTGCCAGCAGCCAAGATGGCGCTGTGGGGACACATAACTATGGCTACACCTTC
TRBV5-4,TRBD1,-,TRBJ2-2,CASSLSGGFGELFF,TGTGCCAGCAGCTTGTCAGGGGGCTTCGGGGAGCTGTTTTTT
TRBV15,-,-,TRBJ1-4,CATSRDRGLGEKLFF,TGTGCCACCAGCAGAGATCGGGGGTTGGGTGAAAAACTGTTTTTT
TRBV12-3/TRBV12-4,TRBD1,-,TRBJ1-2,CASSLAGGGYTF,TGTGCCAGCAGTTTAGCAGGGGGCGGCTACACCTTC
TRBV7-9,TRBD2,-,TRBJ2-1,CASSFLGAGGYNEQFF,TGTGCCAGCAGCTTCCTGGGCGCGGGGGGGTACAATGAGCAGTTCTTC
TRBV18,-,-,TRBJ2-7,CASSPQGTRGEQYF,TGTGCCAGCTCACCACAGGGAACAAGGGGCGAGCAGTACTTC
TRBV20-1,-,-,TRBJ2-4,CSASGRALELGRGGVQYF,TGCAGTGCTAGTGGCAGGGCCCTCGAGTTGGGGCGGGGAGGAGTTCAGTACTTC
TRBV5-1,-,-,TRBJ2-3,CASSLADSNTDTQYF,TGCGCCAGCAGCTTGGCCGACTCCAACACAGATACGCAGTATTTT
TRBV20-1,TRBD1,many,TRBJ2-5,CSAGDRGRLYF,TGCAGTGCTGGGGACAGGGGGCGTCTGTACTTC
TRBV10-3,-,-,TRBJ1-4,CAISPRQQGTEKLFF,TGTGCCATCAGTCCTCGACAGCAAGGCACTGAAAAACTGTTTTTT
TRBV3-1/TRBV3-2,TRBD1,-,TRBJ1-2,CASSQVRQGAWYGYTF,TGTGCCAGCAGCCAAGTGAGGCAGGGGGCATGGTATGGCTACACCTTC
TRBV19,TRBD1,once,TRBJ1-5,CASRGFGNQPQHF,TGTGCCAGCAGGGGGTTTGGCAATCAGCCCCAGCATTTT
TRBV5-5,-,-,TRBJ1-5,CASSFRGSNQPQHF,TGTGCCAGCAGCTTTCGGGGAAGCAATCAGCCCCAGCATTTT
TRBV2,-,-,TRBJ2-3,CASNQVPSTDTQYF,TGTGCCAGCAACCAGGTTCCTAGCACAGATACGCAGTATTTT
TRBV5-4,TRBD2,-,TRBJ2-3,CASSPNSGGLDTQYF,TGTGCCAGCAGCCCCAATAGCGGGGGGCTGGATACGCAGTATTTT
TRBV9,-,-,TRBJ2-5,CASSPLYGSSEETQYF,TGTGCCAGCAGCCCCCTTTATGGTAGTAGCGAAGAGACCCAGTACTTC
TRBV7-2,-,-,TRBJ1-2,CASSSLQGNYGYTF,TGTGCCAGCAGCTCTTTACAGGGTAACTATGGCTACACCTTC
TRBV7-2,-,-,TRBJ1-5,CASSPHSDQPQHF,TGTGCCAGCAGCCCCCATAGTGATCAGCCCCAGCATTTT
TRBV30,-,-,TRBJ1-5,CAWSGSTGQPQHF,TGTGCCTGGAGTGGCAGCACCGGGCAGCCCCAGCATTTT
TRBV12-3/TRBV12-4,-,-,TRBJ1-1,CASSPGGTGGAFF,TGTGCCAGCAGTCCCGGAGGGACGGGGGGAGCTTTCTTT
TRBV28,TRBD1,-,TRBJ1-3,CASTSRGPGNTIYF,TGTGCCAGCACCTCCAGGGGGCCCGGAAACACCATATATTTT
TRBV6-1,TRBD2,once,TRBJ2-1,CASSERAGGQNEQFF,TGTGCCAGCAGTGAACGAGCGGGGGGGCAAAATGAGCAGTTCTTC
TRBV29-1,TRBD1,few,TRBJ1-1,CSVEDRGRSTEAFF,TGCAGCGTTGAAGACAGGGGGCGAAGCACTGAAGCTTTCTTT
TRBV3-1/TRBV3-2,-,many,TRBJ1-1,CASSPFGALNTEAFF,TGTGCCAGCAGCCCATTTGGGGCCTTGAACACTGAAGCTTTCTTT
TRBV18,-,-,TRBJ1-3,CASSLQGPGPGNTIYF,TGTGCCAGCTCACTACAGGGTCCCGGCCCTGGAAACACCATATATTTT
TRBV19,TRBD1,-,TRBJ1-4,CASSIGKTGLEEKLFF,TGTGCCAGTAGTATAGGGAAGACAGGGTTGGAGGAAAAACTGTTTTTT
TRBV6-5,-,-,TRBJ1-6,CASSYSPGHNSPLHF,TGTGCCAGCAGTTACTCGCCAGGCCATAATTCACCCCTCCACTTT
TRBV3-1/TRBV3-2,-,few,TRBJ1-6,CASSQGGGGARNSPLHF,TGTGCCAGCAGCCAAGGAGGTGGGGGCGCGAGGAATTCACCCCTCCACTTT
TRBV27,-,-,TRBJ1-4,CASSSSHIATNEKLFF,TGTGCCAGCAGTTCTTCTCACATTGCAACTAATGAAAAACTGTTTTTT
TRBV7-6,TRBD2,-,TRBJ2-3,CASSSGLAGGLGHADTQYF,TGTGCCAGCAGCTCGGGACTAGCGGGGGGGCTGGGACATGCTGATACGCAGTATTTT
TRBV5-1,TRBD1,-,TRBJ2-1,CASSPGTGANEQFF,TGCGCCAGCAGCCCAGGGACAGGGGCAAATGAGCAGTTCTTC
TRBV6-6,-,-,TRBJ2-2,CASSRGQVTGELFF,TGTGCCAGCAGTAGGGGTCAGGTCACCGGGGAGCTGTTTTTT
TRBV4-2,-,few,TRBJ1-2,CASSQDTGSNYGYTF,TGTGCCAGCAGCCAGGACACGGGTTCTAACTATGGCTACACCTTC
TRBV3-1/TRBV3-2,-,-,TRBJ1-6,CASSLDSRNSPLHF,TGTGCCAGCAGTCTCGACAGTCGGAATTCACCCCTCCACTTT
TRBV5-4,TRBD1,-,TRBJ2-5,CASSGWTGAETQYF,TGTGCCAGCAGCGGATGGACAGGGGCAGAGACCCAGTACTTC
TRBV5-5,TRBD1,few,TRBJ2-1,CASSLEQGLYNEQFF,TGTGCCAGCAGCTTGGAACAGGGGCTTTACAATGAGCAGTTCTTC
TRBV19,-,few,TRBJ2-1,CAVTSDYEQFF,TGTGCCGTCACCTCGGACTATGAGCAGTTCTTC
TRBV6-5,TRBD1,-,TRBJ1-1,CASRRGLGTEAFF,TGTGCCAGCAGGAGGGGGCTAGGCACTGAAGCTTTCTTT